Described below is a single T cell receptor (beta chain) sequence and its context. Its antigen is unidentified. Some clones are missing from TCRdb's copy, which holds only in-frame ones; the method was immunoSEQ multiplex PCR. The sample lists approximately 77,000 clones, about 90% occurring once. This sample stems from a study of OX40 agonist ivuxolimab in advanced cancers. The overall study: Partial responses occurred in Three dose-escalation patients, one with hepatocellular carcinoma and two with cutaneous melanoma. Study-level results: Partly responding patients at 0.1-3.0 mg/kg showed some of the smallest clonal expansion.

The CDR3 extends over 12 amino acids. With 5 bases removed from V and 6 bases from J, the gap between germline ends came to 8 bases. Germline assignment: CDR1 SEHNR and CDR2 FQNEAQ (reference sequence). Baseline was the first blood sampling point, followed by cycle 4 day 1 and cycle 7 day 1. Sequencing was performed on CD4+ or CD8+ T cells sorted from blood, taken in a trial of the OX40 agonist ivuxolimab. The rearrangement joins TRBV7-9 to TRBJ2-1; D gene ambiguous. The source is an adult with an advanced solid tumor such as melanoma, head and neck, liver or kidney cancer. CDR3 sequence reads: CASSTEGNEQFF. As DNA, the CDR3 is TGTGCCAGCAGCACCGAAGGCAATGAGCAGTTCTTC.